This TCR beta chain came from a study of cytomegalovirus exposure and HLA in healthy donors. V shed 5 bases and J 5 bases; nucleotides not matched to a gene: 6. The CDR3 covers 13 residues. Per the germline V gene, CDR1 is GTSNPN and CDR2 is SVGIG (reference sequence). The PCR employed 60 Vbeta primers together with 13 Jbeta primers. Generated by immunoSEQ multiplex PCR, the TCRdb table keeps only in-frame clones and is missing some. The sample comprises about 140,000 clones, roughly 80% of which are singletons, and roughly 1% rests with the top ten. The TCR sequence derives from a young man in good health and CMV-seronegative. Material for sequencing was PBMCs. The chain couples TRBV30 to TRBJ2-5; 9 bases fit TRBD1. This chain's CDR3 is CAWGGQGEETQYF. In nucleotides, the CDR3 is TGTGCCTGGGGGGGACAGGGCGAGGAGACCCAGTACTTC.